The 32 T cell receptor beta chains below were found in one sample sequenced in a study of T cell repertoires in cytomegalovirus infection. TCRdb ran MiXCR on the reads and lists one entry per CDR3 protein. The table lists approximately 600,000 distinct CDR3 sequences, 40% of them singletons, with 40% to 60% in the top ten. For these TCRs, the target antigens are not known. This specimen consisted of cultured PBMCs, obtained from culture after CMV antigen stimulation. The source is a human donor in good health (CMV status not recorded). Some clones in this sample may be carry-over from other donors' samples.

CDR3 in amino acids: CASSLVAANNEQFF. In nucleotides, the CDR3 is TGTGCCAGCAGCTTAGTGGCAGCAAACAATGAGCAGTTCTTC. This rearrangement joins TRBV7-6 to TRBJ2-1, with D hard to call. This CDR3 comprises 14 residues. Trimming took 1 base from V and 5 from J, leaving 9 bases between them. Germline values: CDR1 SGHVS, CDR2 FNYEAQ. Full variable domain (remainder filled in from reference TRBV7-6 and TRBJ2-1): GAGVSQSPRYKVTKRGQDVALRCDPISGHVSLYWYRQALGQGPEFLTYFNYEAQQDKSGLPNDRFSAERPEGSISTLTIQRTEQRDSAMYRCASSLVAANNEQFFGPGTRLTVL.

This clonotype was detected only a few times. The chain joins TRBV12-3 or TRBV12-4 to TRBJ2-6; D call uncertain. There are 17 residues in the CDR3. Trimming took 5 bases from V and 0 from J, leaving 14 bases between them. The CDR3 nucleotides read TGTGCCAGCAGTCGCCCGCCGGGTAGCTCTGGGGCCAACGTCCTGACTTTC. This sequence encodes CASSRPPGSSGANVLTF.

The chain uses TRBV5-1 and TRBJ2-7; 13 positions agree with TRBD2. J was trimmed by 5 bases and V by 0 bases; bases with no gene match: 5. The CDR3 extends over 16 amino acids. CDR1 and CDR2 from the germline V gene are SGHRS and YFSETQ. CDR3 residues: CASSLGLAGGYNEQYF. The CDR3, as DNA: TGCGCCAGCAGCTTGGGACTAGCGGGAGGTTATAACGAGCAGTACTTC.

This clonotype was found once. The CDR3: CASSGRGGGIIGNEQFF. As DNA, the CDR3 is TGTGCCAGCAGCGGGAGGGGGGGCGGAATTATAGGTAATGAGCAGTTCTTC. V usage is TRBV11-2 and J usage is TRBJ2-1; perhaps TRBD2 as D (7 bases). Germline lookup yields CDR1 SGHAT and CDR2 FQNNGV. CDR3 length equals 17 residues. The V and J ends lost 5 bases and 7 bases respectively, with 24 bases between them.

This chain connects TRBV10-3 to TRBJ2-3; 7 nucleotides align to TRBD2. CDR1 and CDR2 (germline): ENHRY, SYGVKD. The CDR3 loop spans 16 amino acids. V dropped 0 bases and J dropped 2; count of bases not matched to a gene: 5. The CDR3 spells CAISESGGWHTDTQYF. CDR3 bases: TGTGCCATCAGTGAGTCGGGGGGGTGGCACACAGATACGCAGTATTTT.

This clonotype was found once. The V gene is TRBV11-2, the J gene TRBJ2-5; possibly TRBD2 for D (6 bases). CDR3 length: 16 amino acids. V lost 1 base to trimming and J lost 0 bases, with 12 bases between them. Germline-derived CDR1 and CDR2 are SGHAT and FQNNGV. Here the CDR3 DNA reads TGTGCCAGCAGCTTAGGGGGCGGGAAGTACCAAGAGACCCAGTACTTC. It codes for CASSLGGGKYQETQYF. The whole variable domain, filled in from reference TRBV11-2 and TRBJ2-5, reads EAGVAQSPRYKIIEKRQSVAFWCNPISGHATLYWYQQILGQGPKLLIQFQNNGVVDDSQLPKDRFSAERLKGVDSTLKIQPAKLEDSAVYLCASSLGGGKYQETQYFGPGTRLLVL.

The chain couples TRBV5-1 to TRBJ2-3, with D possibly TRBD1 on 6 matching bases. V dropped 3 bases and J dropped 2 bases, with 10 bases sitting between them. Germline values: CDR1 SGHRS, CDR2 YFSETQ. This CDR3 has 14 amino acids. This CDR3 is CASSSDRNTDTQYF. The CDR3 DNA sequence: TGCGCCAGCAGCTCGGACAGAAACACAGATACGCAGTATTTT. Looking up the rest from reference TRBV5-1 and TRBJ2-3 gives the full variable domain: KAGVTQTPRYLIKTRGQQVTLSCSPISGHRSVSWYQQTPGQGLQFLFEYFSETQRNKGNFPGRFSGRQFSNSRSEMNVSTLELGDSALYLCASSSDRNTDTQYFGPGTRLTVL.

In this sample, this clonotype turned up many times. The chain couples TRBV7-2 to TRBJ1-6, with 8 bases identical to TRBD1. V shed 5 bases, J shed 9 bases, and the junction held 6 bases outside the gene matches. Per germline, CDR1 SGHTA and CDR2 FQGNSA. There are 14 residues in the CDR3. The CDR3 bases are TGTGCCAGCAGCCCCGACAGGGGCCGTTCACCCCTCCACTTT. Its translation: CASSPDRGRSPLHF.

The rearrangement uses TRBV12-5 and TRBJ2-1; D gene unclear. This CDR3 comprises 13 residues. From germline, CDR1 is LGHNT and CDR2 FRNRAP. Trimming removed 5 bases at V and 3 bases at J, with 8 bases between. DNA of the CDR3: TGTGCTAGTGGTCTGCGAGACTACAATGAGCAGTTCTTC. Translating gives CASGLRDYNEQFF.

The CDR3 reads CASSPGNAGNTIYF. The CDR3 DNA reads TGTGCCAGCTCACCAGGAAACGCTGGAAACACCATATATTTT. V is TRBV18 and J is TRBJ1-3; D uncertain. V was clipped by 2 bases and J by 2 bases, with 7 bases between them. Per the germline V gene, CDR1 is KGHSH and CDR2 is LQKENI. The CDR3 sequence is 14 residues long.

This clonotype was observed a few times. The CDR3 spells CASSVMTLSPETQYF. The CDR3 region has the DNA TGTGCCAGCAGTGTTATGACTCTTTCACCAGAGACCCAGTACTTC. This chain uses TRBV6-1 with TRBJ2-5; D unclear. Germline CDR1 and CDR2: MNHNS and SASEGT. The CDR3 runs 15 residues. Trimming cost V 4 bases and J 4 bases, with 16 bases left between them.

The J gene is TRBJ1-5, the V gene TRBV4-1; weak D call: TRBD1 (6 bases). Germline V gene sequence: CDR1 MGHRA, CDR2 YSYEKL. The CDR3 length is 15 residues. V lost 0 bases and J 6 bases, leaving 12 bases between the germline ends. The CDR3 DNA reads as TGCGCCAGCAGCCAAGATGGGGGGGCAAGTCAGCCCCAGCATTTT. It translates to CASSQDGGASQPQHF.

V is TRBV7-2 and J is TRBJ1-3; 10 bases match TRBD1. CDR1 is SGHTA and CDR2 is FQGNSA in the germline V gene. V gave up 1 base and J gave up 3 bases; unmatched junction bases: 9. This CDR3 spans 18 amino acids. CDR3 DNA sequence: TGTGCCAGCAGCTTAGTCGGGACAGGGGCAGGTATTGGAAACACCATATATTTT. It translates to CASSLVGTGAGIGNTIYF.

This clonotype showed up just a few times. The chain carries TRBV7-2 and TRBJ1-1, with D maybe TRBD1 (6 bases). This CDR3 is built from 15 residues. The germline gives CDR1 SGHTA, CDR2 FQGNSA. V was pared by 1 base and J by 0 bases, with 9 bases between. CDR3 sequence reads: CASSLGTGLNTEAFF. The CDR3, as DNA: TGTGCCAGCAGCTTAGGTACAGGGTTGAACACTGAAGCTTTCTTT.

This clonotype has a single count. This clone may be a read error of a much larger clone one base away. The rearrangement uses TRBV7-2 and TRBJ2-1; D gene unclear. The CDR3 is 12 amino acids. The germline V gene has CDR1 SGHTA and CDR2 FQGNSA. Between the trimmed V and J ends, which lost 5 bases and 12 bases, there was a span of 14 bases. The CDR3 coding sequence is TGTGCCAGCAGCCAAGACGTAGTAGGGCAGTTCTTC. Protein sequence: CASSQDVVGQFF.

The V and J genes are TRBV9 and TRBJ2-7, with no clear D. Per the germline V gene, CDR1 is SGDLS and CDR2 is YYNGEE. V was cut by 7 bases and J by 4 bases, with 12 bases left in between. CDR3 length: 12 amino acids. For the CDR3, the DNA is TGTGCCAGCGGGAATTTTGGTTACGAGCAGTACTTC. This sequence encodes CASGNFGYEQYF.

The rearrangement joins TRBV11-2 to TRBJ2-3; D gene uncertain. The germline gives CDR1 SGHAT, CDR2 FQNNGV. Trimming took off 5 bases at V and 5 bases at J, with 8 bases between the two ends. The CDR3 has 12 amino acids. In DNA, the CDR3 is TGTGCCAGCAGCCACGGTGGAGATACGCAGTATTTT. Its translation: CASSHGGDTQYF. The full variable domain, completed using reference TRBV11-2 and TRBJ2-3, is EAGVAQSPRYKIIEKRQSVAFWCNPISGHATLYWYQQILGQGPKLLIQFQNNGVVDDSQLPKDRFSAERLKGVDSTLKIQPAKLEDSAVYLCASSHGGDTQYFGPGTRLTVL.

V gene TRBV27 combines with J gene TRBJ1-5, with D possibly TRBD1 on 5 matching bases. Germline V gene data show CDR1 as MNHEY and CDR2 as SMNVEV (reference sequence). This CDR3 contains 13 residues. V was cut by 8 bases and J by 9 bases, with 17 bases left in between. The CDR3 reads CASAPGPRGPQHF. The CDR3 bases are TGTGCCAGCGCGCCAGGACCGAGGGGGCCCCAGCATTTT.

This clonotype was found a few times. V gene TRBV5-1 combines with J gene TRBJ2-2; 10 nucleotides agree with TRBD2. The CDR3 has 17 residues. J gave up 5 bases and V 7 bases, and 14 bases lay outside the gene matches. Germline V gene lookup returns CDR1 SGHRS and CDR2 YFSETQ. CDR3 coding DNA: TGCGCCAGCCGAGACCGAGCGGGAGGGCCGATGACCGGGGAGCTGTTTTTT. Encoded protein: CASRDRAGGPMTGELFF.

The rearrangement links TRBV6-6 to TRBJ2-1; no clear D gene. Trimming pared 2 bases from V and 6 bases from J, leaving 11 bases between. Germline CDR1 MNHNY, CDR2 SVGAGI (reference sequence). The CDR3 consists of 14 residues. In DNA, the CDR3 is TGTGCCAGCAGTTACAGGGTAGTCTCCAATGAGCAGTTCTTC. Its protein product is CASSYRVVSNEQFF.

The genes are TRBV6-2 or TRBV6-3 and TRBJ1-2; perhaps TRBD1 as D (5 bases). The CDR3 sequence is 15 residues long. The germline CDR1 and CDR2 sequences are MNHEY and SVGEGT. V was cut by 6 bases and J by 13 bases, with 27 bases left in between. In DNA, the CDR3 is TGTGCCAGCAGGAAGGCCCCCCGGGACGGACCCCTTTTCACCTTC. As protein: CASRKAPRDGPLFTF.

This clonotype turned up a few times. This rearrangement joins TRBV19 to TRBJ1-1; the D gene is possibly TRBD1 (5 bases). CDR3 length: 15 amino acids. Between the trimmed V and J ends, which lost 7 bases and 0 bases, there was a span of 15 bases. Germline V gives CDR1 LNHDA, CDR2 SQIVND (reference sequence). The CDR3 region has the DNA TGTGCCAGTAAAGCGAACCGGGGCTTGAACACTGAAGCTTTCTTT. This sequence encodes CASKANRGLNTEAFF.

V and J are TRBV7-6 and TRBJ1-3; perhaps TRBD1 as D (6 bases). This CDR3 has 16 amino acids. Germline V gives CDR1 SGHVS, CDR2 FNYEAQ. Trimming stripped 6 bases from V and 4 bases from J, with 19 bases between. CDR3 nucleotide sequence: TGTGCCAGCAGGGAGAGGAGGGGGAACAAAGGAAACACCATATATTTT. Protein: CASRERRGNKGNTIYF.

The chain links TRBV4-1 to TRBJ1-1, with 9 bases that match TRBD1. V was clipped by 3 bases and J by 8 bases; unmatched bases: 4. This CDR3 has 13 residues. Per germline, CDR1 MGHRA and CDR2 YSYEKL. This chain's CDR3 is CASSQDRGREAFF. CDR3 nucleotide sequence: TGCGCCAGCAGCCAGGACAGGGGCCGAGAAGCTTTCTTT.

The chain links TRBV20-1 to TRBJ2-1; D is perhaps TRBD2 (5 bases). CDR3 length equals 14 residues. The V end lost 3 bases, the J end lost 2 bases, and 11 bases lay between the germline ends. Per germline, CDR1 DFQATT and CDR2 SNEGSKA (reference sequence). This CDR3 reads CSARDSLTYNEQFF. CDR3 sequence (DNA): TGCAGTGCTAGGGACTCCCTTACCTACAATGAGCAGTTCTTC.

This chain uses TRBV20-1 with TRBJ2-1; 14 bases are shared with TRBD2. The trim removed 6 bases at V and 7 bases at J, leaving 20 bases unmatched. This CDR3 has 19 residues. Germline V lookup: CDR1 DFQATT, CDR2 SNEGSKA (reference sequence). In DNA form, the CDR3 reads TGCAGTGCGAAACGCCCGACTAGCGGGGGGGCGATGGGGTGGAATGAGCAGTTCTTC. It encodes CSAKRPTSGGAMGWNEQFF.

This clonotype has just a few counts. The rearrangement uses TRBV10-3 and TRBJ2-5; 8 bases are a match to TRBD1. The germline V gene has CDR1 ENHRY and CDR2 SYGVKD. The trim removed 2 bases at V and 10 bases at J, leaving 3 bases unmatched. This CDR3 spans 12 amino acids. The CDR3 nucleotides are TGTGCCATCAGTGAGGCCGACAGGGGCCAGTACTTC. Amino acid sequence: CAISEADRGQYF.

Here the CDR3 DNA reads TGTGCCGCGGGGGGGAGCTCCTACGAGCAGTACTTC. Protein: CAAGGSSYEQYF. This chain connects TRBV7-6 to TRBJ2-7; TRBD2 matches 9 bases. This CDR3 is 12 amino acids long. The germline CDR1 and CDR2 sequences are SGHVS and FNYEAQ. V lost 11 bases to trimming and J lost 0 bases; unmatched junction nucleotides: 2.

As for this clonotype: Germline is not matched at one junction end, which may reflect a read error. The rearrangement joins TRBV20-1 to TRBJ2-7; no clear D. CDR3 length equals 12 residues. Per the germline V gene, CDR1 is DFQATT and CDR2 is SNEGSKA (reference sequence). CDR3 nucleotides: TGCAGTGCTAGGGGCCCCTTTGGCGCTCACCTCTTC. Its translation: CSARGPFGAHLF.

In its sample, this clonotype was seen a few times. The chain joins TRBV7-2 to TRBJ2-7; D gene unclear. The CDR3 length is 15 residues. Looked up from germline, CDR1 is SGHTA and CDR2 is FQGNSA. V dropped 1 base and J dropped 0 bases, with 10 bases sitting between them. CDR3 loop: CASSLDSLGSYEQYF. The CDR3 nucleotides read TGTGCCAGCAGCTTAGATTCGTTAGGCTCCTACGAGCAGTACTTC.

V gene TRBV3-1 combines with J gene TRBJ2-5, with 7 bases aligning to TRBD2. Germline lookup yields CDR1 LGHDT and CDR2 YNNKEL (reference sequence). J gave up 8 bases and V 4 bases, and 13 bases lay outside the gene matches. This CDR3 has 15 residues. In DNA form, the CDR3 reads TGTGCCAGCAGCCTCCTTTCGGGGGGAATGGGAACCCAGTACTTC. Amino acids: CASSLLSGGMGTQYF.

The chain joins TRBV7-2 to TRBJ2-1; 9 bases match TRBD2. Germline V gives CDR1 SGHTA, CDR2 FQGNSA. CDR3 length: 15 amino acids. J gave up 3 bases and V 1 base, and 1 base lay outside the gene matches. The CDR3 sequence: CASSLVSGSYNEQFF. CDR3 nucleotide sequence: TGTGCCAGCAGCTTAGTTAGCGGGAGCTACAATGAGCAGTTCTTC.